This is a list of T cell receptor beta chains from one sample in a study of neoadjuvant anti-PD-1 for oral cavity cancer. The repertoire was sequenced with immunoSEQ multiplex PCR; TCRdb's copy has only in-frame clones and lacks some. This repertoire shows roughly 13,000 clones, 65% to 75% found once; its top ten account for approximately 2.8%. The specimen was PBMCs, collected before nivolumab (anti-PD-1) treatment. The receptor source for this set is a person aged 35-79 years with oral cavity squamous cell carcinoma. CDR3s include the opening cysteine and the closing phenylalanine or tryptophan. Fields, in order: J gene, clone size, D gene, V gene, CDR3 protein, CDR3 DNA. D genes are given only for firm matches. Rows may omit the clone size; those that give it use once, few, many or a size class.

>TRBJ1-2|few|TRBD1|TRBV5-1
CASSPWDSSFGGYTF
TGCGCCAGCAGCCCGTGGGACAGCTCTTTTGGAGGCTACACCTTC
>TRBJ2-1|NA|NA|TRBV25-1
CASSRDIYNEQFF
TGTGCCAGCAGCCGGGATATCTACAATGAGCAGTTCTTC
>TRBJ1-2|NA|NA|TRBV6-5
CASSYSIAGIYGYTF
TGTGCCAGCAGTTACTCAATCGCAGGGATCTATGGCTACACCTTC
>TRBJ2-4|NA|TRBD1|TRBV25-1
CASSPGTGGFENIQYF
TGTGCCAGCAGCCCCGGGACAGGGGGCTTCGAAAACATTCAGTACTTC
>TRBJ2-5|NA|TRBD1|TRBV30
CACAGTGNFQETQYF
TGTGCCTGCGCAGGGACAGGAAACTTCCAAGAGACCCAGTACTTC
>TRBJ1-2|NA|NA|TRBV14
CASSQLQFSRGYTF
TGTGCCAGCAGCCAACTACAATTTAGCCGTGGCTACACCTTC
>TRBJ2-7|NA|NA|TRBV7-2
CASSYQDVYEQYF
TGTGCCAGCAGCTACCAGGACGTTTACGAGCAGTACTTC
>TRBJ1-2|NA|NA|TRBV29-1
CSSWGGIQGYTF
TGCAGCTCCTGGGGGGGGATTCAGGGCTACACCTTC
>TRBJ2-5|NA|NA|TRBV19
CASSVLAGAGRETQYF
TGTGCCAGTAGTGTTTTGGCGGGGGCCGGGCGGGAGACCCAGTACTTC
>TRBJ2-5|NA|NA|TRBV7-8
CASSGRDRAETQYF
TGTGCCAGCAGCGGCAGAGATAGGGCAGAGACCCAGTACTTC
>TRBJ2-7|NA|TRBD2|TRBV4-2
CASSQEVAGPYEQYF
TGTGCCAGCAGCCAAGAGGTAGCGGGACCCTACGAGCAGTACTTC
>TRBJ2-7|NA|TRBD2|TRBV27
CASSFSREAYEQYF
TGTGCCAGCAGTTTTTCGCGGGAGGCCTACGAGCAGTACTTC
>TRBJ1-1|NA|NA|TRBV6-1
CASSERILNTEAFF
TGTGCCAGCAGTGAAAGAATCCTGAACACTGAAGCTTTCTTT
>TRBJ2-1|NA|TRBD2|TRBV7-7
CASSLSSGGRGEQFF
TGTGCTAGCAGCTTGTCTAGCGGGGGGCGTGGGGAGCAGTTCTTC
>TRBJ1-5|NA|TRBD1|TRBV30
CAWKGTGNQPQHF
TGTGCCTGGAAAGGGACAGGCAATCAGCCCCAGCATTTT
>TRBJ2-3|few|NA|TRBV30
CAWTPSPVTDTQYF
TGTGCCTGGACCCCCTCTCCGGTCACAGATACGCAGTATTTT